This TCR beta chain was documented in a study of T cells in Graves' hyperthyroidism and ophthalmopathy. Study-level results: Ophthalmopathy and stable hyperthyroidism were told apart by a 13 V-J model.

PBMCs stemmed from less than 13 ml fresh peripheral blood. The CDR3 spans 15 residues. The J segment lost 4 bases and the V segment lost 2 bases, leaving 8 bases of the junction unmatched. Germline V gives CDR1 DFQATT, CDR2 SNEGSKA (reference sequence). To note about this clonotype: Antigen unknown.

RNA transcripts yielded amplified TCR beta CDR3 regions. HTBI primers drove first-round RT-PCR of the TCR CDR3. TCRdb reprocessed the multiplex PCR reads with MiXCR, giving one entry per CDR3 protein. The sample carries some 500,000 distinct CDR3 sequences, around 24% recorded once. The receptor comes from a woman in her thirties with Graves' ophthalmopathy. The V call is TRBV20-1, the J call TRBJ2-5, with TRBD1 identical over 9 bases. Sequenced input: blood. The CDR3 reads CSARSDRGGIETQYF. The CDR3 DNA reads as TGCAGTGCTAGATCGGACAGGGGAGGTATAGAGACCCAGTACTTC.